Listed below are T cell receptor beta chains from one sample, sequenced in a study of OX40 agonist ivuxolimab in advanced cancers. The table came from immunoSEQ multiplex PCR; TCRdb's copy has only in-frame clones and leaves some out. The sample yields 65,000 to 95,000 clones, around 88% seen once. Sequencing was performed on CD4+ or CD8+ T cells sorted from blood, taken in a trial of the OX40 agonist ivuxolimab. The receptor source for this set is an adult with an advanced solid tumor such as melanoma, head and neck, liver or kidney cancer. CDR3s include the opening cysteine and the closing phenylalanine or tryptophan. The D gene is left open where the match is weak. The size field is filled for only some rows; it gives once, few, many or a size class.

TRBD1,-,TRBV7-9,TRBJ2-7,CASSRDRLEQYF,TGTGCCAGCAGCCGGGACAGGTTAGAGCAGTACTTC
-,-,TRBV2,TRBJ2-2,CASSERGWGRAGELFF,TGTGCCAGCAGTGAAAGGGGTTGGGGGAGAGCCGGGGAGCTGTTTTTT
TRBD1,-,TRBV2,TRBJ1-5,CASSRDRNSNQPQHF,TGTGCCAGCAGCCGGGACAGAAATAGCAATCAGCCCCAGCATTTT
-,-,TRBV4-3,TRBJ2-7,CASSQEPGQNYEQYF,TGCGCCAGCAGCCAAGAGCCCGGACAGAACTACGAGCAGTACTTC
-,-,TRBV7-3,TRBJ2-1,CASSHGAAGEQFF,TGTGCCAGCAGCCACGGGGCGGCAGGTGAGCAGTTCTTC
-,-,TRBV18,TRBJ2-1,CASSPDNEQFF,TGTGCCAGCTCACCAGACAATGAGCAGTTCTTC
-,-,TRBV19,TRBJ2-4,CASSIDREGRYF,TGTGCCAGTAGTATAGATCGAGAGGGACGGTACTTC
-,-,TRBV6-5,TRBJ2-4,CASSYFGDGKNIQYF,TGTGCCAGCAGTTACTTCGGGGACGGAAAAAACATTCAGTACTTC
-,-,TRBV15,TRBJ2-7,CATSRIGGRYEQYF,TGTGCCACCAGCAGAATCGGGGGTCGCTACGAGCAGTACTTC
TRBD1,-,TRBV19,TRBJ2-7,CASSSTGTGLYEQYF,TGTGCCAGTAGTAGTACAGGGACAGGGTTATACGAGCAGTACTTC
-,-,TRBV9,TRBJ2-1,CASSDRGSSYNEQFF,TGTGCCAGCAGCGATCGGGGAAGCTCCTACAATGAGCAGTTCTTC
-,-,TRBV14,TRBJ2-5,CASSQGSGSETQYF,TGTGCCAGCAGTCAAGGGTCAGGCTCGGAGACCCAGTACTTC
TRBD2,-,TRBV7-3,TRBJ2-3,CASSLDGGSADTQYF,TGTGCCAGCAGCTTAGACGGCGGGAGCGCAGATACGCAGTATTTT
TRBD1,-,TRBV6-4,TRBJ2-2,CASSAGQGAGELFF,TGTGCCAGCAGTGCGGGACAGGGGGCCGGGGAGCTGTTTTTT
TRBD1,once,TRBV7-8,TRBJ1-2,CASSFSGQHYGYTF,TGTGCCAGCAGCTTTTCGGGACAGCACTATGGCTACACCTTC
TRBD2,-,TRBV28,TRBJ2-1,CASRDYPNEQFF,TGTGCCAGCCGGGACTACCCCAATGAGCAGTTCTTC
TRBD1,-,TRBV28,TRBJ1-1,CASSFLGDSHFF,TGTGCCAGCAGTTTTCTGGGGGACAGTCATTTCTTT
TRBD1,-,TRBV6-6,TRBJ2-7,CASSPPGQSYEQYF,TGTGCCAGCAGTCCTCCGGGACAGAGCTACGAGCAGTACTTC
TRBD2,-,TRBV9,TRBJ2-1,CASSHPRLAGGTYNEQFF,TGTGCCAGCAGCCACCCTCGGCTAGCGGGAGGGACCTACAATGAGCAGTTCTTC
TRBD2,-,TRBV27,TRBJ2-2,CASNQAGAGELFF,TGTGCCAGCAATCAGGCGGGGGCCGGGGAGCTGTTTTTT
TRBD2,-,TRBV28,TRBJ2-1,CASRTSGTTNYNEQFF,TGTGCCAGCAGAACTTCCGGGACTACCAACTACAATGAGCAGTTCTTC
TRBD2,-,TRBV7-9,TRBJ2-3,CASVRTSGRNTQYF,TGTGCCAGCGTCCGGACTAGCGGCCGGAATACGCAGTATTTT
-,-,TRBV10-3,TRBJ2-1,CAISESKGNEQFF,TGTGCCATCAGTGAGTCGAAAGGAAATGAGCAGTTCTTC
-,-,TRBV18,TRBJ1-3,CASSPGSEINTIYF,TGTGCCAGCTCACCAGGGAGTGAGATAAACACCATATATTTT
-,-,TRBV5-1,TRBJ2-2,CASSLTGAGELFF,TGCGCCAGCAGCTTAACAGGCGCCGGGGAGCTGTTTTTT
TRBD1,-,TRBV28,TRBJ2-3,CASRTAGTGYPDTQYF,TGTGCCAGCAGGACCGCCGGGACAGGGTATCCAGATACGCAGTATTTT
TRBD1,-,TRBV4-2,TRBJ2-6,CASSQTGTGGSGANVLTF,TGTGCCAGCAGCCAAACCGGGACAGGGGGCTCTGGGGCCAACGTCCTGACTTTC
TRBD2,-,TRBV28,TRBJ2-2,CASSISGRKNTGELFF,TGTGCCAGCAGTATTAGCGGGAGAAAGAACACCGGGGAGCTGTTTTTT